A single T cell receptor beta chain is shown here with its context. The antigen remains undetermined. Germline V gene sequence: CDR1 LGHDT, CDR2 YNNKEL (reference sequence). This CDR3 region has 14 residues. The V gene lost 1 base and the J gene lost 8 bases, with 9 bases spanning the gap. This specimen belongs to a study of T-cell memory formation after mild COVID-19. As for the study in general: Largely donor-specific sequence clusters came from two donors.

General study results and limits: In second-wave clones peaking day 37, SARS-CoV-2 specificity remained unconfirmed.

TCRdb fed the 5' RACE reads into MiXCR, producing one record per CDR3 protein. The repertoire consists of over 400,000 distinct CDR3 sequences, with 20% to 25% occurring once and the leading ten covering about an eighth. This receptor was taken from an adult woman who had mild COVID-19 (a few samples of this study predate the infection). Cell type and time point are not known. Source material: PBMCs or a T cell subset sorted from them (not recorded which). V is TRBV3-1 and J is TRBJ1-6; D gene unclear. CDR3 DNA sequence: TGTGCCAGCAGCCAAGGCGTACGGGATTCACCCCTCCACTTT. Amino acid sequence: CASSQGVRDSPLHF.